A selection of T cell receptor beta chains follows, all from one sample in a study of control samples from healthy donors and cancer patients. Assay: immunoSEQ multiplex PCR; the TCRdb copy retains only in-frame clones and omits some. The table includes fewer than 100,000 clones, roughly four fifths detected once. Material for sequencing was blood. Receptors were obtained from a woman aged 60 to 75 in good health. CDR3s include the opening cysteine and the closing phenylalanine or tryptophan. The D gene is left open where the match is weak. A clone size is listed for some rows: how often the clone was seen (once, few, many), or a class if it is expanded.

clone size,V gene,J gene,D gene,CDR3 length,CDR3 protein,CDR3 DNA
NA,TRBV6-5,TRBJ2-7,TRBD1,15,CASSFAGTGSYEQYF,TGTGCCAGCAGCTTTGCCGGGACAGGGTCCTACGAGCAGTACTTC
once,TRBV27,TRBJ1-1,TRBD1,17,CASSPLNRGPRNTEAFF,TGTGCCAGCAGCCCCCTAAACAGGGGGCCTAGGAACACTGAAGCTTTCTTT
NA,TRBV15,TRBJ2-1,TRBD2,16,CATSREGTSGRVEQFF,TGTGCCACCAGCAGAGAGGGGACTAGCGGTCGGGTGGAGCAGTTCTTC
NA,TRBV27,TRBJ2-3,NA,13,CASSLPPPNTQYF,TGTGCCAGCAGTTTGCCCCCCCCCAATACGCAGTATTTT
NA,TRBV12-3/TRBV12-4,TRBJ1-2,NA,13,CASSLRDYYGYTF,TGTGCCAGCAGTTTAAGGGATTACTATGGCTACACCTTC
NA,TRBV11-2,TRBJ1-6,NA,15,CASSAHRDPNSPLHF,TGTGCCAGCAGCGCACACCGGGACCCCAATTCACCCCTCCACTTT
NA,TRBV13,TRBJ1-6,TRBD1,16,CASSLRGQGPNSPLHF,TGTGCCAGCAGCTTAAGGGGACAGGGTCCAAATTCACCCCTCCACTTT
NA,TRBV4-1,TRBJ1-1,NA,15,CASSGVVAENTEAFF,TGCGCCAGCAGCGGCGTGGTAGCCGAGAACACTGAAGCTTTCTTT
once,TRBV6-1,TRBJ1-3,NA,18,CASSDGWGGLSSGNTIYF,TGTGCCAGCAGTGACGGGTGGGGAGGACTGAGCTCTGGAAACACCATATATTTT
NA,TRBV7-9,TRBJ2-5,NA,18,CASSSDDGGQGAGETQYF,TGTGCCAGCAGCTCAGACGACGGGGGCCAAGGGGCGGGAGAGACCCAGTACTTC
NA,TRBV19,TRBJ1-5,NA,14,CASSLGAGNQPQHF,TGTGCCAGTAGTTTGGGGGCGGGAAATCAGCCCCAGCATTTT
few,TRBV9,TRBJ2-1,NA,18,CASSVVSSSGAPGNEQFF,TGTGCCAGCAGCGTAGTGTCGTCAAGTGGGGCCCCCGGCAATGAGCAGTTCTTC
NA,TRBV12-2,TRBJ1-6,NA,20,CASRLGARTRTESYNSPLHF,TGTGCAAGTCGCTTAGGGGCGAGAACCCGGACCGAATCTTATAATTCACCCCTCCACTTT